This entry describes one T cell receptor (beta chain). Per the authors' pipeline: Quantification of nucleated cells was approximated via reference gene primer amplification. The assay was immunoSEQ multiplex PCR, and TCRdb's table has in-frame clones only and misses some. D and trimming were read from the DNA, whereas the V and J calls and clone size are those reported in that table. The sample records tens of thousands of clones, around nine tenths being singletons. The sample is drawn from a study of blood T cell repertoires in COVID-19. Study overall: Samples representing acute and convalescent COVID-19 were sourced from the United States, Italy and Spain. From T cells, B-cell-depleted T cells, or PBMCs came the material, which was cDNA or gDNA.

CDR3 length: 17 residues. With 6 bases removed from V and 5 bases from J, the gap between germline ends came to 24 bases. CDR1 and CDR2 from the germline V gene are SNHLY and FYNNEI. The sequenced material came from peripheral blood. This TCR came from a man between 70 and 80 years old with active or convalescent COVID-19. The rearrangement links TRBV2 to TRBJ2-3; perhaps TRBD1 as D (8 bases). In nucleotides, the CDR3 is TGTGCCAGCAGACCCGGACAGGGCGTTGGGGGGGTAGATACGCAGTATTTT. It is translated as CASRPGQGVGGVDTQYF.